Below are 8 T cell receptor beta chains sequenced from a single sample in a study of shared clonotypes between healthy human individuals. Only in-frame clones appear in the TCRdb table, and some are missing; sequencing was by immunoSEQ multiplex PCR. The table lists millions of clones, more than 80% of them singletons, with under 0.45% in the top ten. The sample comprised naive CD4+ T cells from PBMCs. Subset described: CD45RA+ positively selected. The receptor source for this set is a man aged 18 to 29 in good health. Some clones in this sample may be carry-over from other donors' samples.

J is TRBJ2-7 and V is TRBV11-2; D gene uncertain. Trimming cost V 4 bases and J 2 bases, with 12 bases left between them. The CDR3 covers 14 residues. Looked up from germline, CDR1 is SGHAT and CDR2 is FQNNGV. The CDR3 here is CASSSFPVTYEQYF. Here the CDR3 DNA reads TGTGCCAGCAGCTCCTTCCCAGTCACCTACGAGCAGTACTTC.

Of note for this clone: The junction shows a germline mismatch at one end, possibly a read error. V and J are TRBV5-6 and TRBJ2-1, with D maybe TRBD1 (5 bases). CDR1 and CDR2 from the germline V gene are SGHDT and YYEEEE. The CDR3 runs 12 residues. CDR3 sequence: CASSDSYDEQFF. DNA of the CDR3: TGTGCCAGCAGTGACAGCTACGATGAGCAGTTCTTC. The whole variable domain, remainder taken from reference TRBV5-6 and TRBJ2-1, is DAGVTQSPTHLIKTRGQQVTLRCSPKSGHDTVSWYQQALGQGPQFIFQYYEEEERQRGNFPDRFSGHQFPNYSSELNVNALLLGDSALYLCASSDSYDEQFFGPGTRLTVL.

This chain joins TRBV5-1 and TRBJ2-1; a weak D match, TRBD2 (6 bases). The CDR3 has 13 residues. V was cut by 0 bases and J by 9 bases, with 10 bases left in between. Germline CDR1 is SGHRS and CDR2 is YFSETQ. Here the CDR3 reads CASSLGLEAEQFF. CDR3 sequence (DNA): TGCGCCAGCAGCTTGGGACTAGAAGCTGAGCAGTTCTTC. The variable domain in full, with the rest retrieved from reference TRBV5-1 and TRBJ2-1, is KAGVTQTPRYLIKTRGQQVTLSCSPISGHRSVSWYQQTPGQGLQFLFEYFSETQRNKGNFPGRFSGRQFSNSRSEMNVSTLELGDSALYLCASSLGLEAEQFFGPGTRLTVL.

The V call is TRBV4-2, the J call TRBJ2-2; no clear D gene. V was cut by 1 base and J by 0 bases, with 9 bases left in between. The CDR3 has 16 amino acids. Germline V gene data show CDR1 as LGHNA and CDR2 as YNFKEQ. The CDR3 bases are TGTGCCAGCAGCCAAGCGGTGGCCTCGAACACCGGGGAGCTGTTTTTT. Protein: CASSQAVASNTGELFF.

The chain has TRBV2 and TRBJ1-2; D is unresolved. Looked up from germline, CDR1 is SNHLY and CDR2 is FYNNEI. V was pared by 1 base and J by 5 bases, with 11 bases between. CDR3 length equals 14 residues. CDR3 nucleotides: TGTGCCAGCAGTGAAGGTCTAGGGAAGTATGGCTACACCTTC. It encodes CASSEGLGKYGYTF.

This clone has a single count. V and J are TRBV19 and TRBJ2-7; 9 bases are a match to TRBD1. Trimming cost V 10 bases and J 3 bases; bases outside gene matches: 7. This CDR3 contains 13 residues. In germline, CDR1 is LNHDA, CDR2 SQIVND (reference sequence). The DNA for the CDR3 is TGTGCCACCAGTTCGACAGGGGGCTACGAGCAGTACTTC. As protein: CATSSTGGYEQYF.

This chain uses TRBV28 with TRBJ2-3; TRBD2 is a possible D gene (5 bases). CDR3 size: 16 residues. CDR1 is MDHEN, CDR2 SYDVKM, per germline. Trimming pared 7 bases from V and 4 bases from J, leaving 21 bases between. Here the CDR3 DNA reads TGTGCCAGCACTGACTTGAGGGCCAGTACCGCAGATACGCAGTATTTT. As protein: CASTDLRASTADTQYF.

The CDR3 coding sequence is TGTGCCAGCAGTTACAGTAACTATGGCTACACCTTC. As protein: CASSYSNYGYTF. The genes are TRBV25-1 and TRBJ1-2; unclear D gene. The V gene lost 5 bases and the J gene lost 1 base, with 5 bases spanning the gap. The length of the CDR3 is 12 residues. CDR1 is MGHDK, CDR2 SYGVNS, per germline.